Reported below is one TCR beta chain. Its antigen is as yet unknown. CDR3 length: 16 residues. V trimming: 2 bases; J trimming: 0 bases; junction bases outside the gene matches: 2. Germline V lookup: CDR1 KGHDR, CDR2 SFDVKD. The entry originates in a study of response to subunit inactivated influenza vaccine. Study-wide points: A suggestion made by the authors is that each seasonal influenza vaccination recruits few new T cells.

Each CDR3 protein gets one entry after TCRdb re-called the RT-PCR reads with MiXCR. The profile shows hundreds of thousands of distinct CDR3 sequences, about 14% of them singletons. The sequence was obtained from a man aged 50-60 years who received an inactivated influenza vaccine. The sequenced sample was PBMCs from blood, obtained less than 15 days before vaccination. V usage is TRBV24-1 and J usage is TRBJ2-1; TRBD2 matches 8 bases. The CDR3, as DNA: TGTGCCACCAGTGATTCAGGACTAGCCTCCTACAATGAGCAGTTCTTC. The encoded protein is CATSDSGLASYNEQFF.